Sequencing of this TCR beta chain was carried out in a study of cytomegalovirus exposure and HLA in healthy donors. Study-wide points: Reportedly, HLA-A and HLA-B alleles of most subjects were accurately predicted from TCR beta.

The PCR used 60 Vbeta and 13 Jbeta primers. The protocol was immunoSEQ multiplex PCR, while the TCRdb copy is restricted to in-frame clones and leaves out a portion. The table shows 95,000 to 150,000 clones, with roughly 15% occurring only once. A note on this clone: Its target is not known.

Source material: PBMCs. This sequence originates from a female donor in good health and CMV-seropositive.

Here the CDR3 DNA reads TGTGCCAGCAGAGACAGGGGACACGAGCAGTACTTC. This codes for CASRDRGHEQYF. The V call is TRBV5-4, the J call TRBJ2-7; 8 nucleotides line up with TRBD1. This CDR3 comprises 12 residues. Germline V lookup: CDR1 SGHNT, CDR2 YYREEE (reference sequence). The junction had 3 bases not matched to a gene; V was cut back by 5 bases and J by 5 bases.